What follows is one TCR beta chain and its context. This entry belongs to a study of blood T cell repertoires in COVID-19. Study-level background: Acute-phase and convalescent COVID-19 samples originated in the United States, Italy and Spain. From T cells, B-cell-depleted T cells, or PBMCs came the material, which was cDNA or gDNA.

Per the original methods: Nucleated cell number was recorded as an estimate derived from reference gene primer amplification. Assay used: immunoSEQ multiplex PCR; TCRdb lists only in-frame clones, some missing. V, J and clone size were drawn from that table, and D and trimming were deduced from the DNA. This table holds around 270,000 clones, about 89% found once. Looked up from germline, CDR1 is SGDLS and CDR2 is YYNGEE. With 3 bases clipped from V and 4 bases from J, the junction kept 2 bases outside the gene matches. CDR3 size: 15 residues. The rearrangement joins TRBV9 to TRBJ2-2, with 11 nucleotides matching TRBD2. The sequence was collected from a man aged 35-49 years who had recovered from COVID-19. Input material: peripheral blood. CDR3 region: CASSGGLAATGELFF. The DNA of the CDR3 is TGTGCCAGCAGCGGGGGACTAGCGGCCACCGGGGAGCTGTTTTTT.